This T cell receptor beta chain derives from a study of blood T cell repertoires in COVID-19. Cohorts were determined from participant-reported clinical history. V gave up 2 bases and J gave up 0 bases, with 6 bases separating them. The CDR3 is 14 amino acids. CDR1 and CDR2 (germline): SGHRS, YFSETQ. The data were produced by immunoSEQ multiplex PCR, yet TCRdb's version contains in-frame clones alone and is incomplete. The sample includes about 240,000 clones, approximately 88% of them seen just once. This chain links TRBV5-1 with TRBJ1-3; D is unclear. The sequenced material came from PBMCs or T cells enriched from blood (not recorded which). The TCR comes from a woman in her twenties or thirties with acute COVID-19. The CDR3 protein is CASSFSYSGNTIYF. CDR3 sequence (DNA): TGCGCCAGCAGCTTCTCTTACTCTGGAAACACCATATATTTT.